This TCR beta chain was recorded in a study of PD-L1 blockade in urothelial cancer. Study information: The number of prior chemotherapy regimens per patient was 0 to 3. Blood samples had a median of around 150,000 T cells.

In regard to this clone: Its antigen is unknown.

CDR3 length: 17 residues. The V gene end was trimmed by 5 bases and the J gene end by 9 bases; junction bases not matched to a gene: 17. CDR1 is SGHVS and CDR2 is FQNEAQ in the germline V gene. Data came from immunoSEQ multiplex PCR; TCRdb stores just in-frame clones and leaves some out. This table holds some 22,000 clones, around 87% found once. Findings and caveats of the study: Blood clones associated with the tumor expanded more at 3 weeks in durable-benefit patients.

This chain joins TRBV7-8 and TRBJ1-5; 9 bases are a match to TRBD1. Sample: PBMCs, taken around atezolizumab (anti-PD-L1) treatment. The TCR originated in a woman aged 60 to 75 with urothelial cancer. As DNA, the CDR3 is TGTGCCAGCAGCCCCAACCCCGCGGGACAGGGTGTAGTGCCCCAGCATTTT. Its protein product is CASSPNPAGQGVVPQHF.